This TCR beta chain was sequenced in a study of sequential checkpoint blockade in melanoma. Overall study: Maintenance nivolumab came after either treatment sequence. Under 25 patients had tumor biopsies before treatment and at week 13.

With 5 bases removed from V and 7 bases from J, the gap between germline ends came to 24 bases. This CDR3 region has 18 residues. The germline V gene encodes CDR1 SGHNT and CDR2 YENEEA. Measured with immunoSEQ multiplex PCR; TCRdb has only the in-frame clones, and not every one. The sample yields roughly 9,200 clones, roughly 24% seen once. Treatment reported: randomized to nivolumab then ipilimumab (arm A) or the reverse (arm B). This TCR came from a human donor with melanoma. V is TRBV11-3 and J is TRBJ1-6, with D possibly TRBD1 on 6 matching bases. This sample comprised tumor tissue (inferred from file names), obtained from a patient given nivolumab and ipilimumab in sequence. CDR3 in amino acids: CASSVTRTSRGGNSPLHF. CDR3 nucleotides: TGTGCCAGCAGCGTAACCCGGACTTCCAGGGGTGGGAATTCACCCCTCCACTTT.